This T cell receptor (beta chain) was sequenced in a study of shared clonotypes between healthy human individuals. Study outcomes and limitations: A few donors shared about 5% of their naive CD4 clonotypes. Sampling used blood alone; tissue repertoires probably differ.

Note on this clone: Its antigen is as yet unknown. Other nucleotide sequences from this sample produce the same CDR3.

It was across several immunoSEQ plates that each subset's genomic DNA was evenly split. The repertoire was sequenced with immunoSEQ multiplex PCR; TCRdb's copy has only in-frame clones and lacks some. The top ten clones hold about 0.25% of a sample with 800,000 or so clones, about 97% of them seen once. Looked up from germline, CDR1 is SQVTM and CDR2 is ANQGSEA. The V end lost 2 bases, the J end lost 4 bases, and 9 bases lay between the germline ends. The CDR3 runs 12 residues. The naive CD8 fraction comprised CD45RO-negative cells positively selected for CCR7 and excluded terminally differentiated effector memory CD45RA+ cells.

The material sequenced was naive CD8+ T cells sorted from blood. The chain carries TRBV29-1 and TRBJ2-7, with a tentative D call TRBD1 (5 bases). The sequence was obtained from a man under 40 in good health. CDR3 coding DNA: TGCAGCGTTGAACAAGACAGTTACGAGCAGTACTTC. This encodes CSVEQDSYEQYF.